This T cell receptor beta chain was captured by sequencing in a study of cytomegalovirus exposure and HLA in healthy donors. The CDR3 spans 15 residues. The germline CDR1 and CDR2 sequences are SGHRS and YFSETQ. Between the trimmed V and J ends, which lost 0 bases and 8 bases, there was a span of 15 bases. The PCR contained 60 Vbeta and 13 Jbeta primers. The assay was immunoSEQ multiplex PCR, and TCRdb's table has in-frame clones only and misses some. This table holds some 160,000 clones, around 70% found once. Material for sequencing was PBMCs. The V call is TRBV5-1, the J call TRBJ2-4; TRBD2 is a possible D gene (7 bases). The TCR originated in a man aged 35 to 55 in good health and CMV-seronegative. CDR3 residues: CASSLATGAGDIQYF. CDR3 DNA: TGCGCCAGCAGCTTGGCCACGGGGGCGGGGGACATTCAGTACTTC.